This passage covers 29 T cell receptor beta chains from one sample sequenced in a study of early T cells in non-severe SARS-CoV-2 infection. Via MiXCR, TCRdb re-called the 5' RACE reads, giving one row per CDR3 protein. The sample has roughly 56,000 distinct CDR3 sequences; approximately 12% are singletons. Sequencing was done on a sample of whole blood. These receptors all stem from an adult who was a healthcare worker with PCR-confirmed SARS-CoV-2 infection or an uninfected control (not recorded which).

The V call is TRBV29-1, the J call TRBJ2-2, with 10 bases fitting TRBD1. Germline CDR1 SQVTM, CDR2 ANQGSEA. The CDR3 contains 14 residues. V shed 6 bases, J shed 5 bases, and the junction held 6 bases outside the gene matches. CDR3: CSVGQGRSTGELFF. CDR3 DNA sequence: TGCAGCGTGGGACAGGGGAGGAGTACCGGGGAGCTGTTTTTT.

This clonotype was found many times. The chain recombines TRBV6-5 with TRBJ1-5; D is undetermined. V gave up 2 bases and J gave up 3 bases, with 11 bases separating them. This CDR3 contains 15 residues. Germline V gene sequence: CDR1 MNHEY, CDR2 SVGAGI. This chain's CDR3 is CASSYLLRFNQPQHF. CDR3 sequence (DNA): TGTGCCAGCAGTTACCTCCTTAGGTTCAATCAGCCCCAGCATTTT.

The V gene is TRBV29-1, the J gene TRBJ2-2, with D perhaps TRBD2 (6 bases). Germline values: CDR1 SQVTM, CDR2 ANQGSEA. V was shortened by 7 bases and J by 3 bases, with 9 bases between the two germline ends. The CDR3 sequence is 12 residues long. CDR3 DNA sequence: TGCAGCGCCCGGAGGGACACCGGGGAGCTGTTTTTT. It yields the protein CSARRDTGELFF.

This clonotype has a handful of counts. The genes are TRBV27 and TRBJ2-1, with 7 positions matching TRBD2. There are 16 residues in the CDR3. Germline CDR1 reads MNHEY; CDR2 reads SMNVEV (reference sequence). V dropped 2 bases and J dropped 8; count of bases not matched to a gene: 12. CDR3 sequence (DNA): TGTGCCAGCAGTTTAAGTTTCCTAGCACGGGAGGATGAGCAGTTCTTC. Translated, it gives CASSLSFLAREDEQFF.

This clonotype was counted only a few times. J is TRBJ2-2 and V is TRBV12-5; possibly TRBD1 for D (5 bases). The CDR3 extends over 13 amino acids. Trimming removed 5 bases from V and 5 bases from J, with 9 bases in between. Germline CDR1 and CDR2: LGHNT and FRNRAP. Here the CDR3 reads CASGQRGTGELFF. The CDR3 DNA reads as TGTGCTAGTGGTCAAAGGGGAACCGGGGAGCTGTTTTTT. The full variable domain, with the rest looked up from reference TRBV12-5 and TRBJ2-2, is DARVTQTPRHKVTEMGQEVTMRCQPILGHNTVFWYRQTMMQGLELLAYFRNRAPLDDSGMPKDRFSAEMPDATLATLKIQPSEPRDSAVYFCASGQRGTGELFFGEGSRLTVL.

The chain employs TRBV14 and TRBJ1-2; D is perhaps TRBD1 (5 bases). The CDR3 length is 14 residues. CDR1 and CDR2 (germline): SGHDN, FVKESK. Deletions cut 4 bases from V and 5 bases from J, with 14 bases between. CDR3 coding DNA: TGTGCCAGCAGCCCTACGGGCCCAGGGTATGGCTACACCTTC. It encodes CASSPTGPGYGYTF.

This clonotype was seen more than once but under ten times. V is TRBV4-3 and J is TRBJ2-5; 8 positions match TRBD1. This CDR3 is built from 16 residues. V lost 4 bases and J lost 3; bases outside the gene matches: 10. The V gene's germline CDR1 is LGHNA and CDR2 YSLEER. The CDR3 sequence: CASSLSTGVIEETQYF. The CDR3 coding sequence is TGCGCCAGCAGCCTCTCGACAGGGGTTATCGAAGAGACCCAGTACTTC.

The chain joins TRBV9 to TRBJ2-5, with D possibly TRBD2 on 6 matching bases. Per germline, CDR1 SGDLS and CDR2 YYNGEE. This CDR3 has 16 amino acids. V was shortened by 0 bases and J by 1 base, with 13 bases between the two germline ends. The CDR3 here is CASSVGGTGVQETQYF. In DNA, the CDR3 is TGTGCCAGCAGCGTAGGGGGAACGGGGGTCCAAGAGACCCAGTACTTC.

Only a few counts were recorded for this clonotype. This chain joins TRBV5-1 and TRBJ2-1; D call uncertain. The CDR3 contains 13 residues. CDR1 SGHRS and CDR2 YFSETQ come from the germline V gene. V dropped 1 base and J dropped 12 bases, with 14 bases sitting between them. The DNA for the CDR3 is TGCGCCAGCAGCTTGCCTACCCAGGAAGCGCAGTTCTTC. This encodes CASSLPTQEAQFF.

This clonotype was seen repeatedly, ten times or more. The chain couples TRBV7-9 to TRBJ2-1, with D tentatively TRBD2 (6 bases). The CDR3 is 14 residues long. Trimming removed 2 bases from V and 6 bases from J, with 11 bases in between. In germline, CDR1 is SEHNR, CDR2 FQNEAQ (reference sequence). CDR3 DNA sequence: TGTGCCAGCAGCTTAATGGGCGGGGTCAATGAGCAGTTCTTC. It specifies CASSLMGGVNEQFF.

This clonotype came up many times. The gene calls are TRBV20-1 and TRBJ1-1; D gene unclear. The CDR3 contains 12 residues. The V gene lost 4 bases and the J gene lost 12 bases, with 18 bases spanning the gap. Germline V gene sequence: CDR1 DFQATT, CDR2 SNEGSKA (reference sequence). The CDR3 here is CSAKFGTGRTFF. The DNA for the CDR3 is TGCAGTGCTAAGTTTGGTACTGGAAGAACTTTCTTT.

The V gene is TRBV4-3, the J gene TRBJ1-2; D is perhaps TRBD1 (6 bases). The germline V gene encodes CDR1 LGHNA and CDR2 YSLEER. V gave up 1 base and J gave up 5 bases, with 17 bases separating them. CDR3 size: 16 residues. CDR3 loop: CASSQGSQGRAYGYTF. CDR3 nucleotides: TGCGCCAGCAGCCAAGGCTCCCAGGGGCGCGCGTATGGCTACACCTTC.

With respect to this clonotype: Just one base apart from a much larger clone, this may be a read error. This rearrangement joins TRBV18 to TRBJ2-1; 10 bases match TRBD2. The CDR3 is 15 residues long. Germline-derived CDR1 and CDR2 are KGHSH and LQKENI. J was trimmed by 6 bases and V by 5 bases; bases with no gene match: 7. The CDR3 region is CASSTRASGSNEQFF. The CDR3, as DNA: TGTGCCAGCTCAACAAGGGCTAGCGGGAGCAATGAGCAGTTCTTC. Together with reference TRBV18 and TRBJ2-1, the CDR3 gives the full variable domain: NAGVMQNPRHLVRRRGQEARLRCSPMKGHSHVYWYRQLPEEGLKFMVYLQKENIIDESGMPKERFSAEFPKEGPSILRIQQVVRGDSAAYFCASSTRASGSNEQFFGPGTRLTVL.

The rearrangement joins TRBV5-1 to TRBJ1-2, with a possible D match to TRBD1 (5 bases). The CDR3 totals 14 residues. Deletions cut 2 bases from V and 5 bases from J, with 13 bases between. CDR1 and CDR2 (germline): SGHRS, YFSETQ. The CDR3 loop reads CASSFGHENYGYTF. As DNA, the CDR3 is TGCGCCAGCAGCTTCGGACATGAAAATTATGGCTACACCTTC.

Only a few counts were recorded for this clonotype. V usage is TRBV7-3 and J usage is TRBJ1-2; D perhaps matches TRBD1 (6 bases). Germline lookup yields CDR1 SGHTA and CDR2 FQGTGA. This CDR3 has 13 amino acids. Between the trimmed V and J ends, which lost 5 bases and 9 bases, there was a span of 16 bases. CDR3 nucleotide sequence: TGTGCCAGCAGCCCAGGACAGATATCTAGCTACACCTTC. It yields the protein CASSPGQISSYTF.

This clonotype has a count of ten or more. The rearrangement joins TRBV4-1 to TRBJ2-6, with D unresolved. The CDR3 has 17 residues. Trimming left V 0 bases short and J 0 bases short, with 9 bases between. Per the germline V gene, CDR1 is MGHRA and CDR2 is YSYEKL. CDR3 residues: CASSQDGAGSGANVLTF. The CDR3 DNA is TGCGCCAGCAGCCAAGATGGTGCAGGCTCTGGGGCCAACGTCCTGACTTTC.

This clonotype was observed a handful of times. This sequence joins TRBV18 and TRBJ1-4; D is ambiguous. This CDR3 has 14 amino acids. The V gene lost 0 bases and the J gene lost 7 bases, with 9 bases spanning the gap. From germline, CDR1 is KGHSH and CDR2 LQKENI. CDR3 DNA sequence: TGTGCCAGCTCACCACCGGACCCCAGTGAAAAACTGTTTTTT. This translates into CASSPPDPSEKLFF.

Many counts were recorded for this clonotype. The chain links TRBV5-1 to TRBJ2-3, with 11 bases fitting TRBD2. This CDR3 contains 15 residues. Trimming took 4 bases from V and 0 from J; bases not matched to a gene: 1. Per germline, CDR1 SGHRS and CDR2 YFSETQ. The CDR3 protein is CASSRTSGSTDTQYF. CDR3 nucleotide sequence: TGCGCCAGCAGCAGGACTAGCGGGAGCACAGATACGCAGTATTTT.

This clonotype was counted at least ten times. The chain couples TRBV6-2 or TRBV6-3 to TRBJ2-7; TRBD2 agrees at 9 bases. Trimming at V came to 0 bases and at J to 0 bases, leaving 0 bases not matched to a gene. The CDR3 is made up of 15 amino acids. Germline V gene sequence: CDR1 MNHEY, CDR2 SVGEGT. CDR3 bases: TGTGCCAGCAGTTACTCGACTAGCGGCTCCTACGAGCAGTACTTC. The encoded protein is CASSYSTSGSYEQYF.

This rearrangement joins TRBV7-2 to TRBJ2-1; TRBD2 is a possible D gene (5 bases). The CDR3 totals 17 residues. Germline V gene data show CDR1 as SGHTA and CDR2 as FQGNSA. The V end was cut by 1 base, the J end by 0 bases, with 13 bases between. For the CDR3, the DNA is TGTGCCAGCAGCTTAGTCTCGGGGAGAAGCTCCTACAATGAGCAGTTCTTC. It translates to CASSLVSGRSSYNEQFF.

This clonotype was seen a handful of times. V and J are TRBV28 and TRBJ2-7; perhaps TRBD1 as D (5 bases). With 3 bases removed from V and 2 bases from J, the gap between germline ends came to 11 bases. Germline V CDR1 and CDR2: MDHEN, SYDVKM. This CDR3 has 14 amino acids. CDR3 DNA sequence: TGTGCCAGCAGTTTCAACAGGAGTCCCTACGAGCAGTACTTC. As protein: CASSFNRSPYEQYF.

This CDR3 is CSARVTGGINQPQHF. The CDR3 region has the DNA TGCAGTGCTAGGGTGACAGGGGGCATTAATCAGCCCCAGCATTTT. The chain couples TRBV20-1 to TRBJ1-5; 10 nucleotides align to TRBD1. The CDR3 totals 15 residues. The germline V gene encodes CDR1 DFQATT and CDR2 SNEGSKA (reference sequence). Trimming cost V 3 bases and J 4 bases; bases outside gene matches: 6.

This clonotype has just a few counts. The chain uses TRBV12-3 or TRBV12-4 and TRBJ1-1, with D maybe TRBD1 (5 bases). The ends were cut back, 0 bases at V and 5 bases at J, with 10 bases in the middle. The CDR3 runs to 14 residues. CDR3: CASSLAGTQTEAFF. The CDR3 DNA sequence: TGTGCCAGCAGTTTAGCCGGGACCCAGACTGAAGCTTTCTTT.

The chain uses TRBV30 and TRBJ2-7; perhaps TRBD2 as D (6 bases). Trimming shortened V by 2 bases and J by 2 bases, and 10 bases separated the two germline ends. The CDR3 runs 13 residues. CDR1 GTSNPN and CDR2 SVGIG come from the germline V gene (reference sequence). The CDR3 DNA reads as TGTGCCTGGAGTCGGGGGTCCCCCTACGAGCAGTACTTC. Protein: CAWSRGSPYEQYF.

The J gene is TRBJ1-4, the V gene TRBV5-6; the D gene is possibly TRBD1 (6 bases). CDR1 is SGHDT, CDR2 YYEEEE, per germline. V lost 4 bases to trimming and J lost 0 bases, with 13 bases between them. The CDR3 loop spans 16 amino acids. CDR3 bases: TGTGCCAGCAGCGGATACAGGGTTACAACTAATGAAAAACTGTTTTTT. Amino acid sequence: CASSGYRVTTNEKLFF. The variable domain in full, with the rest retrieved from reference TRBV5-6 and TRBJ1-4, is DAGVTQSPTHLIKTRGQQVTLRCSPKSGHDTVSWYQQALGQGPQFIFQYYEEEERQRGNFPDRFSGHQFPNYSSELNVNALLLGDSALYLCASSGYRVTTNEKLFFGSGTQLSVL.

This clonotype showed up many times. The chain carries TRBV12-3 or TRBV12-4 and TRBJ2-1, with 9 bases aligning to TRBD2. V was pared by 4 bases and J by 6 bases, with 7 bases of the junction left unmatched. The CDR3 totals 15 residues. The CDR3 is CASSSSRGGRNEQFF. Written as DNA, the CDR3 is TGTGCCAGCAGTTCCTCGCGGGGGGGCCGCAATGAGCAGTTCTTC.

This clonotype was detected many times. V and J are TRBV3-1 and TRBJ2-3; 14 positions agree with TRBD2. The germline V gene has CDR1 LGHDT and CDR2 YNNKEL (reference sequence). V lost 2 bases, J lost 1 base, and 2 bases stayed unmatched. This CDR3 has 17 residues. CDR3 bases: TGTGCCAGCAGCCAACGGGGACTAGCGGGAGGCACAGATACGCAGTATTTT. Its protein is CASSQRGLAGGTDTQYF.

The chain couples TRBV6-4 to TRBJ2-3, with 14 positions matching TRBD2. The length of the CDR3 is 15 residues. V lost 2 bases, J lost 5 bases, and 0 bases stayed unmatched. CDR1 is MRHNA and CDR2 is SNTAGT in the germline V gene. The chain's CDR3 is CASSDGTSGGDTQYF. In nucleotides, the CDR3 is TGTGCCAGCAGTGACGGGACTAGCGGGGGAGATACGCAGTATTTT.

This clonotype was seen a handful of times. The chain combines TRBV30 with TRBJ1-5, with TRBD1 as a possible D gene (5 bases). Trimming took off 2 bases at V and 7 bases at J, with 12 bases between the two ends. Germline lookup yields CDR1 GTSNPN and CDR2 SVGIG (reference sequence). The CDR3 is 13 residues long. The CDR3 reads CAWSTGTEQPQHF. The CDR3 coding sequence is TGTGCCTGGAGTACAGGAACGGAGCAGCCCCAGCATTTT.